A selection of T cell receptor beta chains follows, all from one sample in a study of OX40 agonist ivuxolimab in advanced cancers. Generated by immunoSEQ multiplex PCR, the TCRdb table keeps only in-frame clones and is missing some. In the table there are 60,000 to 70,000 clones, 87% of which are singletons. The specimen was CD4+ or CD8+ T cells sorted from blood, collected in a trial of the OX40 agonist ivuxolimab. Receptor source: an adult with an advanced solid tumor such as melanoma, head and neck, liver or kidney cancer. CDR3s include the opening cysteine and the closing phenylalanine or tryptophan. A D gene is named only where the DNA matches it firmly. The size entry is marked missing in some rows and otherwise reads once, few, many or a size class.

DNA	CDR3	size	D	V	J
TGTGCCAGCAGGGCTCGACGGGGGGGCGTCTACAATGAGCAGTTCTTC	CASRARRGGVYNEQFF	-	TRBD2	TRBV27	TRBJ2-1
TGTGCCAGCTCACCGGGGACAGGGAATTCACCCCTCCACTTT	CASSPGTGNSPLHF	few	TRBD1	TRBV18	TRBJ1-6
TGTGCCTGGAGTGGAACCAGCTCCTACAATGAGCAGTTCTTC	CAWSGTSSYNEQFF	once	-	TRBV30	TRBJ2-1
TGCGCCAGCAGGACTAGCGGGAGCACAGATACGCAGTATTTT	CASRTSGSTDTQYF	-	TRBD2	TRBV5-1	TRBJ2-3
TGTGCCAGCAGTGAAGCACACCCGGAGATCGAGCAGTACTTC	CASSEAHPEIEQYF	many	-	TRBV6-1	TRBJ2-7
TGCGCCAGCAGACTATCGTCCGGGAGAGGTCGGACAGATACGCAGTATTTT	CASRLSSGRGRTDTQYF	-	-	TRBV5-1	TRBJ2-3
TGTGCCAGCAGTCCCCAAAGTTCGAAATGGGCCGGGGAGCTGTTTTTT	CASSPQSSKWAGELFF	-	-	TRBV28	TRBJ2-2
TGTGCCAGCAGGCCTACTGCGGGGGCCAGGGCCGGGGAGCTGTTTTTT	CASRPTAGARAGELFF	-	-	TRBV9	TRBJ2-2
TGTGCCAGCAGTGAAACCAGGGGGACAGCTGCTGAAGCTTTCTTT	CASSETRGTAAEAFF	-	TRBD1	TRBV6-1	TRBJ1-1
TGTGCCAGCACCTACAACAGGGGAGGGGGCTACGAGCAGTACTTC	CASTYNRGGGYEQYF	few	-	TRBV6-6	TRBJ2-7
TGTGCCAGCAGATTGACGGAGAACACTGAAGCTTTCTTT	CASRLTENTEAFF	-	-	TRBV6-6	TRBJ1-1
TGTGCCAGCAGCGTGGGACAGGGGGCATCTGAAGCTTTCTTT	CASSVGQGASEAFF	-	TRBD1	TRBV7-2	TRBJ1-1
TGTGCCAGCGCAAGGATCCCCACAGATACGCAGTATTTT	CASARIPTDTQYF	-	-	TRBV6-6	TRBJ2-3
TGTGCCAGCAATATCGGGGGACTCTTTATCGAGCAGTACTTC	CASNIGGLFIEQYF	-	-	TRBV28	TRBJ2-7
TGCGCCAGCAGCTTGGTGGCAGGGGGGAGCACCGGGGAGCTGTTTTTT	CASSLVAGGSTGELFF	-	-	TRBV5-1	TRBJ2-2
TGTGCCAGCAGCTACCAGGGGGCCCGTTACACTGAAGCTTTCTTT	CASSYQGARYTEAFF	-	TRBD1	TRBV7-2	TRBJ1-1
TGTGCCAGCAGCCCCGGCCATTCTTCGTCACTAGCCAAAAACATTCAGTACTTC	CASSPGHSSSLAKNIQYF	-	-	TRBV7-9	TRBJ2-4
TGTGCCAGCAGCCCCTCGATTAATCGGGTACAGGGTTACTATGGCTACACCTTC	CASSPSINRVQGYYGYTF	-	-	TRBV7-2	TRBJ1-2